The TCR beta chain under discussion was sequenced for a study of T cell responses to AZD1222 COVID-19 vaccine. The study, taken as a whole, reports: The span of vaccine-associated CD4 TCRs extended across spike, with dominance at 160-218 and 743-854.

This clone has just one count. The antigen remains undetermined. V was clipped by 1 base and J by 0 bases; unmatched bases: 8. The CDR3 is 17 amino acids. The V gene's germline CDR1 is SGHTA and CDR2 FQGNSA. Some clones are missing from TCRdb's copy, which holds only in-frame ones; the method was immunoSEQ multiplex PCR. The table shows about 73,000 clones, with 89% occurring only once. This chain joins TRBV7-2 and TRBJ2-7; 8 nucleotides align to TRBD2. The clonotype was recovered from an adult who received the AZD1222 COVID-19 vaccine. The sample consisted of peripheral blood, taken 28 days after the second AZD1222 dose. The CDR3 DNA reads TGTGCCAGCAGCTTAGTCCCTCCGAGCGGGGGCTCCTACGAGCAGTACTTC. This encodes CASSLVPPSGGSYEQYF.